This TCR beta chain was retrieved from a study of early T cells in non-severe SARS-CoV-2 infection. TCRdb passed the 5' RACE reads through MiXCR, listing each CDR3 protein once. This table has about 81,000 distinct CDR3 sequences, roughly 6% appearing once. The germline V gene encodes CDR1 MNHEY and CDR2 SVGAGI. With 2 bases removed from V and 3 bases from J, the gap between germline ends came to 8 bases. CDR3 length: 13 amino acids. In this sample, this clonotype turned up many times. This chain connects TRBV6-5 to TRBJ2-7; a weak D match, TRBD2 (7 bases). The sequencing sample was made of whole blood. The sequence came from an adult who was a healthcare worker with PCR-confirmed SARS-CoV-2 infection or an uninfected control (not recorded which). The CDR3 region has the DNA TGTGCCAGCAGTTACAGGGGGGGCTACGAGCAGTACTTC. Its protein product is CASSYRGGYEQYF.